One sample yielded the 11 T cell receptor beta chains listed below, sequenced in a study of blood T cell repertoires in COVID-19. Clones were read by immunoSEQ multiplex PCR, and TCRdb kept only the in-frame ones, dropping some. The table shows approximately 120,000 clones, with 65% to 90% occurring only once. The sample was peripheral blood. These receptors were collected from a man older than 75 with active or convalescent COVID-19.

The chain combines TRBV28 with TRBJ2-5; 13 positions match TRBD2. The CDR3 consists of 16 residues. The germline gives CDR1 MDHEN, CDR2 SYDVKM. The junction had 2 bases not matched to a gene; V was cut back by 1 base and J by 3 bases. This CDR3 reads CASSLFGLAGEETQYF. The CDR3 DNA sequence: TGTGCCAGCAGTTTATTTGGACTAGCGGGGGAAGAGACCCAGTACTTC. Drawing the rest from reference TRBV28 and TRBJ2-5, the complete variable domain is DVKVTQSSRYLVKRTGEKVFLECVQDMDHENMFWYRQDPGLGLRLIYFSYDVKMKEKGDIPEGYSVSREKKERFSLILESASTNQTSMYLCASSLFGLAGEETQYFGPGTRLLVL.

The chain uses TRBV6-5 and TRBJ2-5; tentative D call: TRBD1 (6 bases). The germline CDR1 and CDR2 sequences are MNHEY and SVGAGI. This CDR3 is 14 amino acids long. The V end lost 6 bases, the J end lost 5 bases, and 16 bases lay between the germline ends. CDR3 DNA sequence: TGTGCCAGCAGCTCTACACCCGGACAGGAGACCCAGTACTTC. Translated, it gives CASSSTPGQETQYF.

This chain uses TRBV6-5 with TRBJ2-1; no clear D. The V and J ends lost 0 bases and 4 bases respectively, with 10 bases between them. Looked up from germline, CDR1 is MNHEY and CDR2 is SVGAGI. This CDR3 has 15 amino acids. The CDR3 nucleotides read TGTGCCAGCAGTTACTCCTTAACAAATTACAATGAGCAGTTCTTC. Protein: CASSYSLTNYNEQFF.

The chain joins TRBV19 to TRBJ2-1; 8 bases agree with TRBD2. Per germline, CDR1 LNHDA and CDR2 SQIVND (reference sequence). Unmatched junction bases numbered 9, after V lost 10 bases and J lost 10 bases. The CDR3 covers 12 residues. CDR3 bases: TGTGCCATCAGGACATTAGCGGGAGAGCAGTTCTTC. This translates into CAIRTLAGEQFF.

The gene calls are TRBV5-4 and TRBJ1-1; D unclear. CDR1 is SGHNT, CDR2 YYREEE, per germline (reference sequence). CDR3 size: 14 residues. Trimming stripped 1 base from V and 3 bases from J, with 10 bases between. DNA for the CDR3: TGTGCCAGCAGCTTGCTCGCGGGAGACACTGAAGCTTTCTTT. This encodes CASSLLAGDTEAFF.

The chain uses TRBV9 and TRBJ2-1; TRBD2 might be the D (7 bases). The CDR3 contains 13 residues. Germline V gives CDR1 SGDLS, CDR2 YYNGEE. V was shortened by 0 bases and J by 11 bases, with 12 bases between the two germline ends. The CDR3 sequence: CASSVEGGRQQFF. In nucleotides, the CDR3 is TGTGCCAGCAGCGTAGAGGGGGGGCGTCAGCAGTTCTTC.

The chain uses TRBV27 and TRBJ1-5; 9 bases fit TRBD1. After removal of 0 bases from V and 5 bases from J, the junction contained 5 bases not matched to a gene. Germline CDR1 is MNHEY and CDR2 is SMNVEV (reference sequence). The CDR3 has 16 residues. CDR3 DNA: TGTGCCAGCAGTTTATCCGGTACAGGGGGCCATCAGCCCCAGCATTTT. It is translated as CASSLSGTGGHQPQHF.

The chain is built from TRBV3-1 (or the pseudogene TRBV3-2) and TRBJ1-3; the D is unclear. Trimming took 4 bases from V and 3 from J, leaving 10 bases between them. Germline CDR1 LGHDT, CDR2 YNNKEL (reference sequence). The CDR3 runs to 14 residues. CDR3 in amino acids: CASSPREHGNTIYF. In DNA, the CDR3 is TGTGCCAGCAGCCCCCGAGAGCATGGAAACACCATATATTTT.

This clone was detected once. This sequence joins TRBV3-1 (or the pseudogene TRBV3-2) and TRBJ2-1, with 10 bases aligning to TRBD1. The CDR3 consists of 18 residues. The germline V gene encodes CDR1 LGHDT and CDR2 YNNKEL (reference sequence). With 0 bases clipped from V and 5 bases from J, the junction kept 10 bases outside the gene matches. CDR3 loop: CASSQDVPGTGVNNEQFF. The CDR3, as DNA: TGTGCCAGCAGCCAAGATGTTCCTGGGACAGGGGTTAACAATGAGCAGTTCTTC.

The chain links TRBV19 to TRBJ2-1, with TRBD2 identical over 7 bases. V shed 6 bases and J 5 bases; nucleotides not matched to a gene: 16. Germline V gives CDR1 LNHDA, CDR2 SQIVND (reference sequence). The CDR3 contains 17 residues. CDR3 amino acids: CASSQLRSGAVNNEQFF. CDR3 DNA: TGTGCCAGTAGCCAACTCAGGAGCGGGGCCGTCAACAATGAGCAGTTCTTC. Filled out from reference TRBV19 and TRBJ2-1, the complete variable domain reads DGGITQSPKYLFRKEGQNVTLSCEQNLNHDAMYWYRQDPGQGLRLIYYSQIVNDFQKGDIAEGYSVSREKKESFPLTVTSAQKNPTAFYLCASSQLRSGAVNNEQFFGPGTRLTVL.

The DNA for the CDR3 is TGTGCCAGCAGCTTGGGACACACAGGGTGGAACACTGAAGCTTTCTTT. This translates into CASSLGHTGWNTEAFF. The rearrangement uses TRBV5-5 and TRBJ1-1; D is possibly TRBD1 (6 bases). The V end lost 0 bases, the J end lost 1 base, and 13 bases lay between the germline ends. The CDR3 length is 16 residues. Germline CDR1 reads SGHKS; CDR2 reads YYEKEE (reference sequence).